The clone carrying this TCR beta chain has ten or more counts. Antigen: not known. Bone marrow was sampled from every patient at the time of active disease. The data stem from a study of read filtering for tumor transcriptome and immune sequencing. Trimming shortened V by 2 bases and J by 3 bases, and 9 bases separated the two germline ends. The CDR3 has 15 residues. Germline V gene lookup returns CDR1 SGHRS and CDR2 YFSETQ. From around 0.4 ug of RNA, a library with molecular barcoded alpha/delta and beta/gamma adaptors was made. TCRdb re-called the reads with MiXCR, one entry per CDR3 protein. The sample has about 38,000 distinct CDR3 sequences; 13% to 15% are singletons. Study-level findings and limits: Sorted CD138-negative bone marrow cells were not purified T cells. Approximately 80% of IR-seq clonotypes had one read, totaling 3% to 4% of reads; RNA-seq: 74.6% and 44.6%.

V gene TRBV5-1 combines with J gene TRBJ2-6; tentative D call: TRBD1 (6 bases). The sample taken for sequencing was a population of CD138-negative cells sorted from bone marrow. This TCR came from a donor at least 40 years old with multiple myeloma. CDR3 residues: CASSFRGDGANVLTF. CDR3 sequence (DNA): TGCGCCAGCAGCTTCAGGGGAGATGGGGCCAACGTCCTGACTTTC.